This TCR beta chain was found in a study of cytomegalovirus exposure and HLA in healthy donors. On this clone: The antigen remains unidentified.

Points from the study as a whole: Reportedly, fewer N-insertions than the approximately 680-donor mean appeared in an Asian-associated ancestry cluster in a later analysis.

PCR used 60 Vbeta primers and 13 Jbeta primers. Sequencing used immunoSEQ multiplex PCR; TCRdb keeps in-frame clones, though not all of them. The sample consists of approximately 100,000 clones, less than 80% of them appearing once. Germline loops: CDR1 SGDLS, CDR2 YYNGEE. The CDR3 is 14 residues long. The sequenced material came from PBMCs. The receptor comes from a man in his thirties or forties in good health and CMV-seropositive. The chain recombines TRBV9 with TRBJ2-5; TRBD2 aligns across 12 bases. The better agreement between TRBJ2-7 and the DNA end casts doubt on the J call. The CDR3 loop reads CASSPGTSGYEQYF. The CDR3 DNA sequence: TGTGCCAGCAGCCCGGGGACTAGCGGGTACGAGCAGTACTTC.